This TCR beta chain was sequenced during a study of T cell responses to AZD1222 COVID-19 vaccine. A note on this clone: The antigen remains undetermined.

There are 15 residues in the CDR3. Losses at the gene ends were 3 bases for V and 1 base for J; bases not matched to a gene: 8. In germline, CDR1 is GTSNPN, CDR2 SVGIG (reference sequence). Profiling relied on immunoSEQ multiplex PCR, and the TCRdb table lists in-frame clones only, not all of them. Altogether roughly 150,000 clones are present, about 91% being singletons, with the ten largest covering approximately 4.5%. Findings and caveats of the study: Spike-specific TCR depth and breadth grew after two AZD1222 doses. Mapped onto spike, vaccine-associated CD4 TCRs spanned it and were dominant at 160-218 and 743-854. The donors showed a predominance of white British ancestry and of females, with possible underestimation of clonal diversity.

This material consisted of peripheral blood, taken on day 0 of AZD1222 vaccination. This chain connects TRBV30 to TRBJ1-2; 7 nucleotides match TRBD1. The clonotype comes from an adult in good health. The CDR3 loop is CAWSGGTALNYGYTF. The CDR3 bases are TGTGCCTGGAGCGGCGGGACAGCGCTTAACTATGGCTACACCTTC.